This T cell receptor beta chain was found in a study of T cell responses to AZD1222 COVID-19 vaccine. Study results and limitations: It was only 6 or 7 AZD1222 recipients who were seropositive at baseline.

Comments on this clone: Its antigen is unidentified.

TCRdb's table, derived via immunoSEQ multiplex PCR, lists solely in-frame clones and lacks some. Among about 120,000 clones listed, around 89% were seen once. The V and J ends lost 0 bases and 0 bases respectively, with 6 bases between them. This CDR3 spans 15 amino acids. CDR1 and CDR2 (germline): LGHNA, YSLEER. The sample was peripheral blood, taken 28 days after the second AZD1222 dose. The J gene is TRBJ1-5, the V gene TRBV4-3; the D is unclear. The receptor was isolated from an adult who received the AZD1222 COVID-19 vaccine. The CDR3: CASSQDFNSNQPQHF. DNA of the CDR3: TGCGCCAGCAGCCAAGATTTTAATAGCAATCAGCCCCAGCATTTT.